This T cell receptor beta chain was captured by sequencing in a study of T cell responses to AZD1222 COVID-19 vaccine. Generated by immunoSEQ multiplex PCR, the TCRdb table keeps only in-frame clones and is missing some. The repertoire consists of 60,000 to 75,000 clones, with 85% occurring once and the leading ten covering roughly 19%. CDR3 length: 14 amino acids. Germline CDR1 is MNHEY and CDR2 is SVGAGI. The V end was cut by 4 bases, the J end by 2 bases, with 11 bases between. The genes are TRBV6-5 and TRBJ1-2, with TRBD1 as a possible D gene (6 bases). The sequencing used peripheral blood, collected on day 0 of AZD1222 vaccination. The TCR originated in an adult in good health. CDR3 sequence (DNA): TGTGCCAGCAGTTCCGTCGGACAGAACTATGGCTACACCTTC. It yields the protein CASSSVGQNYGYTF.